The next 30 T cell receptor beta chains were all read from a single sample in a study of PD-1 blockade in mismatch repair-deficient tumors. Repertoires were generated with immunoSEQ multiplex PCR, while TCRdb's copy carries only in-frame clones and drops some. The top ten clones hold 6.3% of a sample with some 100,000 clones, 70% to 85% of them seen once. The sequencing used peripheral blood, collected roughly eight months after starting pembrolizumab. These receptors all come from an adult with mismatch repair-deficient cancer.

The rearrangement uses TRBV29-1 and TRBJ1-4, with 8 positions matching TRBD1. Germline CDR1 and CDR2: SQVTM and ANQGSEA. The CDR3 runs 13 residues. J was trimmed by 4 bases and V by 5 bases; bases with no gene match: 3. The chain's CDR3 is CSVLTGDNEKLFF. The CDR3 DNA reads TGCAGCGTTTTGACAGGGGATAATGAAAAACTGTTTTTT.

The chain uses TRBV7-9 and TRBJ2-7, with 8 bases that match TRBD1. Germline V gene lookup returns CDR1 SEHNR and CDR2 FQNEAQ (reference sequence). There are 16 residues in the CDR3. With V trimmed by 2 bases and J by 1 base, 7 bases remained unmatched. The CDR3 sequence: CASSLRGTGSSYEQYF. The CDR3 nucleotides read TGTGCCAGCAGCTTAAGGGGGACAGGATCTTCCTACGAGCAGTACTTC.

The rearrangement links TRBV18 to TRBJ2-1; 10 bases fit TRBD2. Germline-derived CDR1 and CDR2 are KGHSH and LQKENI. With 5 bases clipped from V and 1 base from J, the junction kept 5 bases outside the gene matches. The length of the CDR3 is 16 residues. This chain's CDR3 is CASSASGRRSYNEQFF. CDR3 DNA sequence: TGTGCCAGCTCAGCTAGCGGGAGAAGGTCCTACAATGAGCAGTTCTTC.

V and J are TRBV11-2 and TRBJ2-2; the D is unclear. Germline lookup yields CDR1 SGHAT and CDR2 FQNNGV. With 5 bases removed from V and 5 bases from J, the gap between germline ends came to 9 bases. The CDR3 runs 13 residues. CDR3 nucleotide sequence: TGTGCCAGCAGCCTCGGGTCGACCGGGGAGCTGTTTTTT. Translation: CASSLGSTGELFF.

The chain joins TRBV10-3 to TRBJ1-1, with 9 bases lining up with TRBD1. Germline trimming cut 4 bases from V and 6 bases from J; bases unmatched to any gene: 6. Germline values: CDR1 ENHRY, CDR2 SYGVKD. This CDR3 comprises 14 residues. CDR3 DNA sequence: TGTGCCATCAGTGGGACAGGGGAAGAATCTGAAGCTTTCTTT. It translates to CAISGTGEESEAFF.

The chain combines TRBV2 with TRBJ2-5; D is undetermined. CDR3 length equals 11 residues. The germline V and J ends were trimmed by 3 bases and 5 bases, with 4 bases remaining between them. Germline V gives CDR1 SNHLY, CDR2 FYNNEI. The CDR3: CASSDWETQYF. CDR3 nucleotides: TGTGCCAGCAGTGATTGGGAGACCCAGTACTTC.

The chain has TRBV19 and TRBJ2-7, with 10 bases matching TRBD1. J was trimmed by 3 bases and V by 5 bases; bases with no gene match: 7. CDR3 length: 15 residues. The germline V gene has CDR1 LNHDA and CDR2 SQIVND (reference sequence). The CDR3 sequence: CASSAGGTGDYEQYF. CDR3 sequence (DNA): TGTGCCAGTAGTGCCGGGGGGACAGGGGACTACGAGCAGTACTTC.

This chain uses TRBV11-2 with TRBJ1-4; the match to TRBD1 covers 7 bases. Germline CDR1 is SGHAT and CDR2 is FQNNGV. The CDR3 has 15 amino acids. V lost 5 bases and J lost 5; bases outside the gene matches: 8. DNA for the CDR3: TGTGCCAGCAGCCAGGGGGGTCTTACGAATGAAAAACTGTTTTTT. This gives the protein CASSQGGLTNEKLFF.

This clone came up a few times. The chain employs TRBV5-6 and TRBJ2-7; D is perhaps TRBD2 (6 bases). There are 13 residues in the CDR3. V was trimmed by 4 bases and J by 5 bases, leaving 13 bases between them. CDR1 and CDR2 (germline): SGHDT, YYEEEE. Written as DNA, the CDR3 is TGTGCCAGCAGCCTGGGGGGTGGGAACGAGCAGTACTTC. It is translated as CASSLGGGNEQYF.

The chain employs TRBV19 and TRBJ2-1; 9 positions match TRBD1. V gave up 8 bases and J gave up 9 bases; unmatched junction bases: 5. The CDR3 contains 12 residues. Germline V gene sequence: CDR1 LNHDA, CDR2 SQIVND (reference sequence). This CDR3 reads CASRAGQGEQFF. DNA of the CDR3: TGTGCCAGTCGCGCGGGACAGGGTGAGCAGTTCTTC.

The J gene is TRBJ2-7, the V gene TRBV21-1; no DNA check was done on the table's D call, TRBD1. TRBV21-1 is recorded as a pseudogene. There are 13 residues in the CDR3. In nucleotides, the CDR3 is TGTGCCACCACAGGGGGCGACCCCTACGAGCAGTACTTC. Its translation is CATTGGDPYEQYF.

The rearrangement uses TRBV2 and TRBJ2-2; 8 nucleotides match TRBD2. The CDR3 is made up of 14 amino acids. CDR1 is SNHLY, CDR2 FYNNEI, per germline. V was pared by 7 bases and J by 8 bases, with 9 bases of the junction left unmatched. The CDR3 nucleotides read TGTGCCAGCAATATGGCTAGCGGGCCTGGGGAGCTGTTTTTT. Its translation is CASNMASGPGELFF.

V usage is TRBV9 and J usage is TRBJ2-2; no firm D call. Germline V gives CDR1 SGDLS, CDR2 YYNGEE. This CDR3 is built from 16 residues. V shed 1 base and J shed 1 base, with 11 bases lying between them. The CDR3 here is CASSVSGSQNTGELFF. DNA of the CDR3: TGTGCCAGCAGCGTATCCGGGTCCCAGAACACCGGGGAGCTGTTTTTT. The variable domain in full, with the rest retrieved from reference TRBV9 and TRBJ2-2, is DSGVTQTPKHLITATGQRVTLRCSPRSGDLSVYWYQQSLDQGLQFLIQYYNGEERAKGNILERFSAQQFPDLHSELNLSSLELGDSALYFCASSVSGSQNTGELFFGEGSRLTVL.

This clone was observed a handful of times. CDR3 region: CASSLVSSGGPKEQYF. As DNA, the CDR3 is TGTGCCAGCAGCTTAGTATCTAGCGGGGGCCCAAAGGAGCAGTACTTC. This sequence joins TRBV7-9 and TRBJ2-7; 10 nucleotides align to TRBD2. The CDR3 contains 16 residues. V trimming: 1 base; J trimming: 7 bases; junction bases outside the gene matches: 10. CDR1 and CDR2 (germline): SEHNR, FQNEAQ (reference sequence).

The chain is built from TRBV5-1 and TRBJ2-5; D perhaps matches TRBD2 (6 bases). The CDR3 sequence is 15 residues long. V lost 0 bases to trimming and J lost 2 bases, with 11 bases between them. In germline, CDR1 is SGHRS, CDR2 YFSETQ. The CDR3 spells CASSLGASAQETQYF. The CDR3, as DNA: TGCGCCAGCAGCTTGGGGGCTAGCGCACAAGAGACCCAGTACTTC.

This clone was seen a few times. The chain recombines TRBV18 with TRBJ2-5; D remains ambiguous. The CDR3 contains 11 residues. Germline values: CDR1 KGHSH, CDR2 LQKENI. The V and J ends lost 5 bases and 3 bases respectively, with 4 bases between them. CDR3 sequence: CASSSKETQYF. CDR3 coding DNA: TGTGCCAGCTCATCCAAAGAGACCCAGTACTTC. The whole variable domain, remainder taken from reference TRBV18 and TRBJ2-5, is NAGVMQNPRHLVRRRGQEARLRCSPMKGHSHVYWYRQLPEEGLKFMVYLQKENIIDESGMPKERFSAEFPKEGPSILRIQQVVRGDSAAYFCASSSKETQYFGPGTRLLVL.

The rearrangement uses TRBV6-1 and TRBJ2-5; 9 nucleotides match TRBD1. V shed 6 bases, J shed 9 bases, and the junction held 8 bases outside the gene matches. CDR1 and CDR2 from the germline V gene are MNHNS and SASEGT. The CDR3 length is 13 residues. The CDR3 loop reads CASSGTGSASQYF. The CDR3 DNA follows: TGTGCCAGCAGCGGGACAGGGTCGGCGTCCCAGTACTTC.

The J gene is TRBJ2-7, the V gene TRBV6-1, with 7 bases fitting TRBD2. The CDR3 runs 13 residues. CDR1 is MNHNS, CDR2 SASEGT, per germline. J lost 4 bases, V lost 3 bases, and 3 bases had no gene match. The CDR3 region is CASSDWGGYEQYF. DNA for the CDR3: TGTGCCAGCAGTGATTGGGGGGGGTACGAGCAGTACTTC.

This chain connects TRBV5-6 to TRBJ2-3; D remains unclear. This CDR3 contains 13 residues. Trimming stripped 0 bases from V and 4 bases from J, with 6 bases between. Germline assignment: CDR1 SGHDT and CDR2 YYEEEE. The CDR3 DNA is TGTGCCAGCAGCTTGGATCGCCCAGATACGCAGTATTTT. Its protein is CASSLDRPDTQYF.

Ten or more counts support this clone. The genes are TRBV2 and TRBJ2-7; 9 bases match TRBD2. Trimming cost V 6 bases and J 3 bases; bases outside gene matches: 6. Germline CDR1 reads SNHLY; CDR2 reads FYNNEI. There are 14 residues in the CDR3. CDR3 in amino acids: CASSPGLANYEQYF. The CDR3 DNA sequence: TGTGCCAGCAGCCCGGGACTAGCCAACTACGAGCAGTACTTC.

This clone was seen a few times. The chain joins TRBV11-1 to TRBJ2-1; D gene uncertain. The CDR3 has 12 residues. Trimming stripped 3 bases from V and 10 bases from J, with 10 bases between. The germline V gene encodes CDR1 SGHAT and CDR2 FQDESV (reference sequence). The CDR3 is CASSFEAREQFF. Written as DNA, the CDR3 is TGTGCCAGCAGCTTTGAGGCCCGGGAGCAGTTCTTC.

This sequence joins TRBV5-6 and TRBJ2-7; 10 bases map to TRBD2. The CDR3 is 16 amino acids. Germline V lookup: CDR1 SGHDT, CDR2 YYEEEE. The V segment lost 0 bases and the J segment 4 bases; nucleotides outside the gene matches: 7. CDR3 DNA: TGTGCCAGCAGCTTGGCGTCTAGCGGGAGACGGTACGAGCAGTACTTC. It yields the protein CASSLASSGRRYEQYF.

The chain employs TRBV7-9 and TRBJ2-1; D not resolved. Germline CDR1 and CDR2: SEHNR and FQNEAQ (reference sequence). The CDR3 contains 15 residues. Trimming cost V 4 bases and J 6 bases, with 16 bases left between them. This CDR3 is CASSSPQDVRNEQFF. The CDR3 DNA sequence: TGTGCCAGCAGCTCCCCCCAGGACGTTCGCAATGAGCAGTTCTTC.

The CDR3 DNA reads as TGCGCCAGCAGCCAATATTCTAGCGGGGGAGAGACCCAGTACTTC. This gives the protein CASSQYSSGGETQYF. The rearrangement joins TRBV4-3 to TRBJ2-5; 10 nucleotides line up with TRBD2. The CDR3 has 15 residues. V lost 2 bases to trimming and J lost 4 bases; unmatched junction nucleotides: 4. Germline V CDR1 and CDR2: LGHNA, YSLEER.

This chain links TRBV6-5 with TRBJ2-1; D gene ambiguous. The CDR3 covers 11 residues. V shed 7 bases and J shed 6 bases, with 7 bases lying between them. The germline V gene has CDR1 MNHEY and CDR2 SVGAGI. CDR3 residues: CASTGGNEQFF. The CDR3, as DNA: TGTGCCAGCACCGGTGGCAATGAGCAGTTCTTC.

The chain employs TRBV11-2 and TRBJ2-1, with D perhaps matching TRBD2 (6 bases). With 5 bases removed from V and 2 bases from J, the gap between germline ends came to 16 bases. This CDR3 has 16 residues. From germline, CDR1 is SGHAT and CDR2 FQNNGV. The CDR3 sequence: CASSPWRSGTYNEQFF. The CDR3 region has the DNA TGTGCCAGCAGCCCCTGGCGTAGCGGTACCTACAATGAGCAGTTCTTC. Variable domain in full (rest from reference TRBV11-2 and TRBJ2-1): EAGVAQSPRYKIIEKRQSVAFWCNPISGHATLYWYQQILGQGPKLLIQFQNNGVVDDSQLPKDRFSAERLKGVDSTLKIQPAKLEDSAVYLCASSPWRSGTYNEQFFGPGTRLTVL.

The chain has TRBV7-6 and TRBJ2-7, with D unresolved. Germline V gene lookup returns CDR1 SGHVS and CDR2 FNYEAQ. Deletions cut 1 base from V and 4 bases from J, with 8 bases between. The CDR3 consists of 13 residues. The CDR3 protein is CASSLEVPYEQYF. In DNA form, the CDR3 reads TGTGCCAGCAGCTTAGAGGTACCATACGAGCAGTACTTC.

In its sample, this clone was seen a few times. This chain uses TRBV27 with TRBJ2-7; maybe TRBD2 (5 bases). Per the germline V gene, CDR1 is MNHEY and CDR2 is SMNVEV (reference sequence). The CDR3 runs 14 residues. V shed 4 bases and J shed 0 bases, with 10 bases lying between them. CDR3 loop: CASSSNGLSYEQYF. In DNA form, the CDR3 reads TGTGCCAGCAGTTCGAACGGACTCTCCTACGAGCAGTACTTC.

This sequence joins TRBV7-2 and TRBJ2-1, with D unclear. The CDR3 is 14 amino acids. Trimming removed 2 bases from V and 6 bases from J, with 11 bases in between. CDR1 SGHTA and CDR2 FQGNSA come from the germline V gene. The CDR3 sequence: CASSLSTYSNEQFF. The CDR3 DNA reads TGTGCCAGCAGCTTAAGTACGTATTCCAATGAGCAGTTCTTC.

The chain uses TRBV5-1 and TRBJ1-1; TRBD1 agrees at 9 bases. Looked up from germline, CDR1 is SGHRS and CDR2 is YFSETQ. CDR3 size: 15 residues. V shed 0 bases and J 4 bases; nucleotides not matched to a gene: 4. CDR3 nucleotides: TGCGCCAGCAGCTTGGCACAGGGGGCGTTCACTGAAGCTTTCTTT. Protein sequence: CASSLAQGAFTEAFF. Based on the CDR3 plus reference TRBV5-1 and TRBJ1-1, the full variable domain is KAGVTQTPRYLIKTRGQQVTLSCSPISGHRSVSWYQQTPGQGLQFLFEYFSETQRNKGNFPGRFSGRQFSNSRSEMNVSTLELGDSALYLCASSLAQGAFTEAFFGQGTRLTVV.